These 14 T cell receptor beta chains originate from one sample sequenced in a study of blood T cell repertoires in COVID-19. Profiled with immunoSEQ multiplex PCR; TCRdb holds only in-frame clones, not every one. The table shows hundreds of thousands of clones, with around 86% occurring only once. Material for sequencing was PBMCs or T cells enriched from blood (not recorded which). The receptors come from a woman aged 45-59 years who had recovered from COVID-19.

The J gene is TRBJ2-7, the V gene TRBV28, with a possible D match to TRBD1 (6 bases). The V and J ends lost 6 bases and 5 bases respectively, with 23 bases between them. This CDR3 spans 16 amino acids. Germline V gives CDR1 MDHEN, CDR2 SYDVKM. The CDR3 nucleotides are TGTGCCAGCAGCCGTATGCCACCGGGACATGTGAACGAGCAGTACTTC. It encodes CASSRMPPGHVNEQYF.

In the case of this clone: The junction departs from the called germline gene at one end, perhaps through a read error. The gene calls are TRBV5-1 and TRBJ1-2; no clear D gene. The CDR3 sequence is 14 residues long. Germline V gene lookup returns CDR1 SGHRS and CDR2 YFSETQ. The CDR3 region is CASRLAASGYGYTF. CDR3 nucleotide sequence: TGCGCCAGCAGATTGGCGGCGTCAGGCTATGGCTACACCTTC.

The J gene is TRBJ2-6, the V gene TRBV5-1, with 8 bases fitting TRBD1. CDR3 length: 15 residues. The V gene's germline CDR1 is SGHRS and CDR2 YFSETQ. V shed 5 bases and J 3 bases; nucleotides not matched to a gene: 4. For the CDR3, the DNA is TGCGCCAGCAGTTCAGGGGGCGGTGGGGCCAACGTCCTGACTTTC. Its translation: CASSSGGGGANVLTF.

This clone was detected ten times or more. The chain recombines TRBV7-9 with TRBJ2-2; the D gene is possibly TRBD1 (5 bases). Germline V gives CDR1 SEHNR, CDR2 FQNEAQ (reference sequence). This CDR3 has 17 amino acids. The V end was cut by 2 bases, the J end by 5 bases, with 18 bases between. CDR3 DNA sequence: TGTGCCAGCAGCTTAATGGCAGGGTGGAAGCTGACCGGGGAGCTGTTTTTT. This codes for CASSLMAGWKLTGELFF.

The chain joins TRBV6-4 to TRBJ2-1; D gene uncertain. This CDR3 comprises 13 residues. CDR1 is MRHNA and CDR2 is SNTAGT in the germline V gene. V lost 2 bases, J lost 8 bases, and 10 bases lay in between. This CDR3 reads CASSDTVYDEQFF. The CDR3 DNA reads TGTGCCAGCAGTGACACCGTCTATGATGAGCAGTTCTTC.

The chain has TRBV6-5 and TRBJ2-7; 13 nucleotides line up with TRBD2. There are 15 residues in the CDR3. Germline trimming cut 7 bases from V and 6 bases from J; bases unmatched to any gene: 9. Germline CDR1 MNHEY, CDR2 SVGAGI. CDR3 loop: CASTNGLAGDGEQYF. CDR3 nucleotides: TGTGCCAGCACCAACGGACTAGCGGGAGACGGCGAGCAGTACTTC.

V is TRBV5-1 and J is TRBJ2-1, with 12 nucleotides matching TRBD2. The CDR3 has 17 amino acids. Germline V CDR1 and CDR2: SGHRS, YFSETQ. V was pared by 4 bases and J by 7 bases, with 12 bases of the junction left unmatched. The CDR3: CASSTMTSGSMLNEQFF. The CDR3 DNA is TGCGCCAGCAGCACCATGACTAGCGGGAGTATGCTAAATGAGCAGTTCTTC.

The rearrangement joins TRBV30 to TRBJ1-1; TRBD1 matches at 8 bases. The CDR3 spans 14 residues. V trimming: 1 base; J trimming: 6 bases; junction bases outside the gene matches: 7. Germline loops: CDR1 GTSNPN, CDR2 SVGIG (reference sequence). The CDR3 sequence is CAWSDRGNRAEAFF. DNA of the CDR3: TGTGCCTGGAGTGACAGGGGGAATAGGGCTGAAGCTTTCTTT.

About this clone: One junction end does not reproduce the germline sequence, and a read error may be involved. The chain joins TRBV19 to TRBJ2-2, with no clear D. The CDR3 consists of 14 residues. Germline V CDR1 and CDR2: LNHDA, SQIVND (reference sequence). The CDR3: CASSMNHNIGELFF. The CDR3 bases are TGTGCCAGTAGTATGAACCATAACATCGGGGAGCTGTTTTTT.

The chain recombines TRBV7-3 with TRBJ2-7; TRBD2 matches at 7 bases. The germline V gene encodes CDR1 SGHTA and CDR2 FQGTGA. The length of the CDR3 is 17 residues. V was clipped by 1 base and J by 3 bases; unmatched bases: 12. The CDR3 nucleotides are TGTGCCAGCAGCTTAAGAGGGAGGGCGGGAGACTGCTACGAGCAGTACTTC. The encoded protein is CASSLRGRAGDCYEQYF. The full variable domain, in which reference TRBV7-3 and TRBJ2-7 provide the parts outside the CDR3, is GAGVSQTPSNKVTEKGKYVELRCDPISGHTALYWYRQSLGQGPEFLIYFQGTGAADDSGLPNDRFFAVRPEGSVSTLKIQRTERGDSAVYLCASSLRGRAGDCYEQYFGPGTRLTVT.

The rearrangement joins TRBV28 to TRBJ1-2; 7 positions match TRBD1. After removal of 4 bases from V and 4 bases from J, the junction contained 6 bases not matched to a gene. Germline loops: CDR1 MDHEN, CDR2 SYDVKM. This CDR3 is built from 14 residues. This CDR3 is CASSSTGVRYGYTF. The CDR3 bases are TGTGCCAGCAGTTCTACAGGGGTTCGCTATGGCTACACCTTC.

The rearrangement uses TRBV19 and TRBJ2-2; the match to TRBD1 covers 9 bases. Germline V gene data show CDR1 as LNHDA and CDR2 as SQIVND (reference sequence). The CDR3 contains 18 residues. V was pared by 5 bases and J by 4 bases, with 14 bases of the junction left unmatched. CDR3: CASSPKLRDRAGTGELFF. The CDR3 nucleotides read TGTGCCAGTAGTCCGAAACTCCGGGACAGGGCGGGCACCGGGGAGCTGTTTTTT.

This clone was seen just once. This sequence joins TRBV18 and TRBJ2-7; 10 nucleotides align to TRBD1. Per germline, CDR1 KGHSH and CDR2 LQKENI. This CDR3 is 15 amino acids long. V shed 2 bases, J shed 2 bases, and the junction held 3 bases outside the gene matches. The CDR3 DNA is TGTGCCAGCTCACCAGACGGACAGGGGGCCTACGAGCAGTACTTC. Its protein is CASSPDGQGAYEQYF.

This clone appeared once. J is TRBJ1-1 and V is TRBV30; no reliable D call. The CDR3 covers 12 residues. The germline V gene encodes CDR1 GTSNPN and CDR2 SVGIG (reference sequence). Written as DNA, the CDR3 is TGTGCAGGAGGCGGGGTCCGGAGTGAAGCTTTCTTT. It is translated as CAGGGVRSEAFF.